These 19 T cell receptor beta chains originate from one sample sequenced in a study of blood T cell repertoires in COVID-19. Clones were read by immunoSEQ multiplex PCR, and TCRdb kept only the in-frame ones, dropping some. The table lists 250,000 to 350,000 clones, 75% to 90% of them singletons. The sample was PBMCs or T cells enriched from blood (not recorded which). These receptor sequences come from a woman in her twenties or thirties who had recovered from COVID-19.

The gene calls are TRBV7-9 and TRBJ1-4; D might be TRBD1 (5 bases). Germline V gives CDR1 SEHNR, CDR2 FQNEAQ (reference sequence). V dropped 4 bases and J dropped 4 bases, with 13 bases sitting between them. The CDR3 sequence is 15 residues long. The DNA of the CDR3 is TGTGCCAGCAGCTCTAAGGGAGGGGATAATGAAAAACTGTTTTTT. Translated: CASSSKGGDNEKLFF.

The V call is TRBV10-3, the J call TRBJ1-6; 11 bases match TRBD1. Germline values: CDR1 ENHRY, CDR2 SYGVKD. CDR3 length equals 14 residues. V dropped 6 bases and J dropped 7; count of bases not matched to a gene: 2. The CDR3 bases are TGTGCCATCAGGGGACAGGGGGAGAATTCACCCCTCCACTTT. This gives the protein CAIRGQGENSPLHF.

The chain recombines TRBV5-1 with TRBJ2-5, with TRBD2 matching over 7 bases. This CDR3 contains 15 residues. CDR1 SGHRS and CDR2 YFSETQ come from the germline V gene. V gave up 4 bases and J gave up 3 bases; unmatched junction bases: 9. The CDR3 coding sequence is TGCGCCAGCAGCCCTACTGTGCGGGGGAAAGAGACCCAGTACTTC. Translated: CASSPTVRGKETQYF.

The chain uses TRBV3-1 (or the pseudogene TRBV3-2) and TRBJ1-1; TRBD1 matches 9 bases. The germline V gene encodes CDR1 LGHDT and CDR2 YNNKEL (reference sequence). The CDR3 has 13 residues. The J segment lost 5 bases and the V segment lost 7 bases, leaving 5 bases of the junction unmatched. The CDR3 is CASTLGQGTEAFF. CDR3 in DNA: TGTGCCAGCACCCTCGGACAGGGGACTGAAGCTTTCTTT.

The CDR3 coding sequence is TGTGCCAGCAGTTTATCGAGCCGTTGGCGGGAGGGACCTCTTATCTACGAGCAGTACTTC. Translation gives CASSLSSRWREGPLIYEQYF. The rearrangement joins TRBV27 to TRBJ2-7; TRBD2 agrees at 9 bases. V was pared by 0 bases and J by 3 bases, with 18 bases of the junction left unmatched. Germline V gene lookup returns CDR1 MNHEY and CDR2 SMNVEV (reference sequence). The CDR3 covers 20 residues.

This clone has only a few counts. V usage is TRBV3-1 (or the pseudogene TRBV3-2) and J usage is TRBJ1-5; no definite D call. This CDR3 is built from 14 residues. CDR1 and CDR2 from the germline V gene are LGHDT and YNNKEL (reference sequence). V gave up 6 bases and J gave up 8 bases, with 17 bases separating them. CDR3 bases: TGTGCCAGCAGTCTTAACCCCGAGGGTGAGCCCCAGCATTTT. Protein product: CASSLNPEGEPQHF.

The chain couples TRBV5-8 to TRBJ2-1; the match to TRBD2 covers 10 bases. Trimming at V came to 1 base and at J to 4 bases, leaving 8 bases not matched to a gene. The germline gives CDR1 SGHTS, CDR2 YDEGEE. The CDR3 sequence is 17 residues long. The CDR3 region is CASSLLLAGGLYNEQFF. In nucleotides, the CDR3 is TGTGCCAGCAGCTTGCTTTTAGCGGGAGGTCTGTACAATGAGCAGTTCTTC.

The J gene is TRBJ2-7, the V gene TRBV27, with 10 positions matching TRBD2. Germline lookup yields CDR1 MNHEY and CDR2 SMNVEV (reference sequence). The junction had 18 bases not matched to a gene; V was cut back by 5 bases and J by 2 bases. The CDR3 spans 19 residues. The CDR3 spells CASSPRPGASGRGTYEQYF. As DNA, the CDR3 is TGTGCCAGCAGTCCCCGCCCAGGGGCTAGCGGGAGAGGAACCTACGAGCAGTACTTC.

The chain joins TRBV18 to TRBJ2-7; the match to TRBD1 covers 9 bases. The CDR3 has 15 amino acids. V shed 6 bases, J shed 5 bases, and the junction held 11 bases outside the gene matches. Germline lookup yields CDR1 KGHSH and CDR2 LQKENI. Written as DNA, the CDR3 is TGTGCCAGCTCCCCCGCCGGGACAGGGACCCACGAGCAGTACTTC. Its protein is CASSPAGTGTHEQYF.

The chain employs TRBV6-5 and TRBJ1-1; unclear D gene. Looked up from germline, CDR1 is MNHEY and CDR2 is SVGAGI. Trimming shortened V by 5 bases and J by 2 bases, and 9 bases separated the two germline ends. This CDR3 has 13 residues. In nucleotides, the CDR3 is TGTGCCAGCAGTCCTAGACCAAACACTGAAGCTTTCTTT. Translated: CASSPRPNTEAFF.

This clone was observed once. V gene TRBV12-3 or TRBV12-4 combines with J gene TRBJ1-4, with TRBD1 as a possible D gene (5 bases). The CDR3 consists of 13 residues. Trimming removed 6 bases at V and 7 bases at J, with 12 bases between. CDR3 nucleotide sequence: TGTGCCAGCAGCCATCGCGGGGGTGAAAAACTGTTTTTT. Encoded protein: CASSHRGGEKLFF.

The gene calls are TRBV5-4 and TRBJ2-1, with 16 bases matching TRBD2. Trimming at V came to 3 bases and at J to 8 bases, leaving 5 bases not matched to a gene. This CDR3 spans 16 amino acids. Germline V gene sequence: CDR1 SGHNT, CDR2 YYREEE (reference sequence). In DNA, the CDR3 is TGTGCCAGCAGCTCTGGGGGACTAGCGGGAGGGTATGAGCAGTTCTTC. This translates into CASSSGGLAGGYEQFF.

This clone was picked up one time. The chain links TRBV9 to TRBJ2-1; D is undetermined. The CDR3 loop spans 12 amino acids. In germline, CDR1 is SGDLS, CDR2 YYNGEE. V lost 4 bases and J lost 6, with 8 bases in between. The CDR3, as DNA: TGTGCCAGCAGCCCCGGAGCCAATGAGCAGTTCTTC. Translating it yields CASSPGANEQFF.

This chain joins TRBV11-1 and TRBJ2-7; 8 bases are a match to TRBD1. Germline assignment: CDR1 SGHAT and CDR2 FQDESV (reference sequence). There are 15 residues in the CDR3. With 1 base clipped from V and 3 bases from J, the junction kept 5 bases outside the gene matches. The CDR3 loop is CASSLGQGRSYEQYF. In DNA, the CDR3 is TGTGCCAGCAGCTTAGGACAGGGGAGAAGCTACGAGCAGTACTTC. Variable domain in full (rest from reference TRBV11-1 and TRBJ2-7): EAEVAQSPRYKITEKSQAVAFWCDPISGHATLYWYRQILGQGPELLVQFQDESVVDDSQLPKDRFSAERLKGVDSTLKIQPAELGDSAMYLCASSLGQGRSYEQYFGPGTRLTVT.

The chain carries TRBV9 and TRBJ2-1; TRBD2 agrees at 7 bases. In germline, CDR1 is SGDLS, CDR2 YYNGEE. Unmatched junction bases numbered 9, after V lost 3 bases and J lost 9 bases. The CDR3 spans 14 residues. In DNA form, the CDR3 reads TGTGCCAGCAGCGGACCTCTAGCGGAGGGTGAGCAGTTCTTC. Protein: CASSGPLAEGEQFF.

The V call is TRBV30, the J call TRBJ2-1; TRBD2 might be the D (6 bases). The CDR3 is 17 residues long. V was trimmed by 2 bases and J by 8 bases, leaving 25 bases between them. In germline, CDR1 is GTSNPN, CDR2 SVGIG (reference sequence). Here the CDR3 DNA reads TGTGCCTGGAGTCCCCTTAACGGGAGATTGGCAAAGGATGAGCAGTTCTTC. Translation: CAWSPLNGRLAKDEQFF.

The sample holds one count of this clone. The rearrangement links TRBV19 to TRBJ2-6; D remains unclear. Germline CDR1 is LNHDA and CDR2 is SQIVND (reference sequence). Trimming took off 5 bases at V and 4 bases at J, with 18 bases between the two ends. CDR3 length: 17 amino acids. DNA of the CDR3: TGTGCCAGTAGTGATATAGGTCTCGTGCGGGGGGCCAACGTCCTGACTTTC. Amino acid sequence: CASSDIGLVRGANVLTF. Complete variable domain (other parts from reference TRBV19 and TRBJ2-6): DGGITQSPKYLFRKEGQNVTLSCEQNLNHDAMYWYRQDPGQGLRLIYYSQIVNDFQKGDIAEGYSVSREKKESFPLTVTSAQKNPTAFYLCASSDIGLVRGANVLTFGAGSRLTVL.

This chain joins TRBV28 and TRBJ1-5; D not certain. Germline V gene sequence: CDR1 MDHEN, CDR2 SYDVKM. With 4 bases removed from V and 6 bases from J, the gap between germline ends came to 13 bases. CDR3 length: 14 amino acids. The DNA of the CDR3 is TGTGCCAGCAGTTCAGCATGGAGAGGTCAGCCCCAGCATTTT. It yields the protein CASSSAWRGQPQHF.

V is TRBV9 and J is TRBJ2-2; tentatively, D is TRBD1 (6 bases). The CDR3 covers 14 residues. With 3 bases removed from V and 6 bases from J, the gap between germline ends came to 12 bases. Per germline, CDR1 SGDLS and CDR2 YYNGEE. The CDR3 nucleotides read TGTGCCAGCAGCGCAGGGGATTTGGCCGGGGAGCTGTTTTTT. Translated: CASSAGDLAGELFF.